This TCR beta chain is drawn from a study of CD8+ T cells in alopecia areata. The overall study: Twice a day, 5 to 10 mg of oral tofacitinib was administered to treated patients. The share of scalp area affected provided the severity score for treated patients. Regarding the study as a whole: Tofacitinib significantly reduced both scalp clonality and expanded CD8+ clones among the top 100.

The germline V gene encodes CDR1 PRHDT and CDR2 FYEKMQ (reference sequence). The J segment lost 0 bases and the V segment lost 5 bases, leaving 7 bases of the junction unmatched. The CDR3 runs 16 residues. It was cDNA, reverse transcribed from extracted RNA, that served as the sequencing template. Produced via immunoSEQ multiplex PCR; TCRdb's table is partial and in-frame only. The sample contains roughly 110,000 clones, about 83% of which appear only once. As regards this clone: No antigen is known for it.

The treatment is: oral pan-JAK inhibitor, 5-10 mg twice daily. In alopecia areata patients, both lesional scalp punch biopsies and peripheral blood were collected. The sequence came from a human donor with alopecia areata. The gene calls are TRBV13 and TRBJ2-3, with 8 bases lining up with TRBD2. The source was CD8+ T cells sorted from blood, collected at week 24, from a patient treated with tofacitinib. As DNA, the CDR3 is TGTGCCAGCAGCCCCACCGGGGGGGCCAGCACAGATACGCAGTATTTT. Encoded protein: CASSPTGGASTDTQYF. Combining the CDR3 with reference TRBV13 and TRBJ2-3 gives the whole variable domain AAGVIQSPRHLIKEKRETATLKCYPIPRHDTVYWYQQGPGQDPQFLISFYEKMQSDKGSIPDRFSAQQFSDYHSELNMSSLELGDSALYFCASSPTGGASTDTQYFGPGTRLTVL.